This T cell receptor (beta chain) was observed in a study of blood T cells in healthy people across ages. Notes on the study in general: Higher naive T cell percentage went strongly together with higher TCR beta diversity. Across the age range, TCR beta diversity per million T cells fell in a roughly linear way.

This clonotype appeared a few times. Its antigen is not identified. It was with a sample-barcoded 5' primer and a J-beta primer mix that a second PCR of roughly 6 to 12 cycles was run. TCRdb reprocessed the 5' RACE reads with MiXCR, giving one entry per CDR3 protein. The top ten hold around 0.75% of the sample, which has under 1,100,000 distinct CDR3 sequences, 20% to 25% seen once. Trimming removed 6 bases from V and 5 bases from J, with 10 bases in between. CDR3 length: 12 residues. CDR1 is MDHEN and CDR2 is SYDVKM in the germline V gene. The same data also contributed to another study, on T cells of mothers and their children.

This chain uses TRBV28 with TRBJ2-5; the D is unclear. Specimen: blood. The origin of this receptor is a girl aged 2 to 9 in good health. The CDR3, as DNA: TGTGCCAGCAGGCCCACTACGGAGACCCAGTACTTC. Residues: CASRPTTETQYF.